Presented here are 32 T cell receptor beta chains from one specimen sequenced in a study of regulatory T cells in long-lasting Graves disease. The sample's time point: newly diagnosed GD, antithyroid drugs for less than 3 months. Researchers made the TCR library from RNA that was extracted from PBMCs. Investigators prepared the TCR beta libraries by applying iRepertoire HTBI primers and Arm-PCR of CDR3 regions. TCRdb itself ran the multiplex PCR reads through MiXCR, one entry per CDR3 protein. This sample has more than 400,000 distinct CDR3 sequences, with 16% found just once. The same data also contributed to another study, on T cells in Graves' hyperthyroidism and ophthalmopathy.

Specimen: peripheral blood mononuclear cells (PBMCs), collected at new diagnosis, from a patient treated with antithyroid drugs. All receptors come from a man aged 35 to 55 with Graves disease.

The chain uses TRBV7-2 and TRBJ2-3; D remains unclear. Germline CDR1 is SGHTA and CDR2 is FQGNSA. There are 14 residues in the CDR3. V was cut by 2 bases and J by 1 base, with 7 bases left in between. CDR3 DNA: TGTGCCAGCAGCTTAAAACCCGGCACAGATACGCAGTATTTT. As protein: CASSLKPGTDTQYF.

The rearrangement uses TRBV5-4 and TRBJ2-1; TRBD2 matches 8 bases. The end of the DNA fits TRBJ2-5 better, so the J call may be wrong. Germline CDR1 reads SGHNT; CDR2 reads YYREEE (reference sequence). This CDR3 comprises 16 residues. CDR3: CASSLERGVAGKTQYF. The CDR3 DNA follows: TGTGCCAGCAGCTTGGAAAGGGGAGTAGCGGGAAAGACCCAGTACTTC.

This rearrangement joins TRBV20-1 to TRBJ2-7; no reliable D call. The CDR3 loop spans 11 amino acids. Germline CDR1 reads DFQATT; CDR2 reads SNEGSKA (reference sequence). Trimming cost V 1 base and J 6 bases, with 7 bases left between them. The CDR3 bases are TGCAGTGCTAGAGTGTTGGTCGAGCAGTACTTC. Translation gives CSARVLVEQYF.

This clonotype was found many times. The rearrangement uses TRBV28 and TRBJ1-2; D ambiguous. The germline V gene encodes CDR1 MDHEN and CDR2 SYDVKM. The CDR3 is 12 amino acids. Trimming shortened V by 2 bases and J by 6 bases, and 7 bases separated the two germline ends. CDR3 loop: CASSLAGNGYTF. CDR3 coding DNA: TGTGCCAGCAGTTTAGCTGGGAATGGCTACACCTTC.

CDR3 sequence (DNA): TGTGCCAGCAGCACTCCGGGACTAGCGGTAGCCGGTATTCAGTACTTC. Residues: CASSTPGLAVAGIQYF. V gene TRBV12-3 or TRBV12-4 combines with J gene TRBJ2-4, with TRBD2 identical over 11 bases. V lost 6 bases to trimming and J lost 10 bases; unmatched junction nucleotides: 14. The CDR3 totals 16 residues.

The DNA of the CDR3 is TGTGCCACCAGTGATAACAGGGTCTACGAGCAGTACTTC. Translation gives CATSDNRVYEQYF. V usage is TRBV24-1 and J usage is TRBJ2-7; D is possibly TRBD1 (6 bases). The germline V gene has CDR1 KGHDR and CDR2 SFDVKD. The CDR3 totals 13 residues. Trimming cost V 3 bases and J 3 bases, with 8 bases left between them.

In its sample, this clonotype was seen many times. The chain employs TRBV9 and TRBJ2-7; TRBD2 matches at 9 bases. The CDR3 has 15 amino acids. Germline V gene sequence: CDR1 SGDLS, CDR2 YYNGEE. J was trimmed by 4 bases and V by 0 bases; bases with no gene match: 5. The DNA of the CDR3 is TGTGCCAGCAGCGTAGATGCGGGAGGGGGATACGAGCAGTACTTC. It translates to CASSVDAGGGYEQYF.

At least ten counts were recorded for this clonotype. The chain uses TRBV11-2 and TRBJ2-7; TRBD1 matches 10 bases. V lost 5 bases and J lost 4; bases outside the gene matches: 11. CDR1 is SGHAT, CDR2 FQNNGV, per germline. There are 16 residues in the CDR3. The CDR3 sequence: CASSLEGQGMRYEQYF. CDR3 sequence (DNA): TGTGCCAGCAGCCTGGAGGGACAGGGGATGAGATACGAGCAGTACTTC. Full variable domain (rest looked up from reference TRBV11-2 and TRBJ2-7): EAGVAQSPRYKIIEKRQSVAFWCNPISGHATLYWYQQILGQGPKLLIQFQNNGVVDDSQLPKDRFSAERLKGVDSTLKIQPAKLEDSAVYLCASSLEGQGMRYEQYFGPGTRLTVT.

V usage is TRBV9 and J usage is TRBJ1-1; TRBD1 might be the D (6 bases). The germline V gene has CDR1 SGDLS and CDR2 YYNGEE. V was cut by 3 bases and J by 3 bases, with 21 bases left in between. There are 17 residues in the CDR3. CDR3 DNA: TGTGCCAGCAGCGCCGGCAGGGGCCTGGTTACGGACACTGAAGCTTTCTTT. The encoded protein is CASSAGRGLVTDTEAFF.

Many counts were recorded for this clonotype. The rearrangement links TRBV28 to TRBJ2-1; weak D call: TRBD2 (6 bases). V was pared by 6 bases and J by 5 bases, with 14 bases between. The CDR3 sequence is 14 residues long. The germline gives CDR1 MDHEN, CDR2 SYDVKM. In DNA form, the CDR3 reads TGTGCCAGCAGCCTGGAGGGCCCCGACAATGAGCAGTTCTTC. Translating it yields CASSLEGPDNEQFF.

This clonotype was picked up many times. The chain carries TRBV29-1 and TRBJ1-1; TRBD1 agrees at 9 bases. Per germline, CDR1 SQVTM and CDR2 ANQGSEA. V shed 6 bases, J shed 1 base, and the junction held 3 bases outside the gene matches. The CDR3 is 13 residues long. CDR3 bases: TGCAGCGTGGGGGACAGGGCGAACACTGAAGCTTTCTTT. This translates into CSVGDRANTEAFF.

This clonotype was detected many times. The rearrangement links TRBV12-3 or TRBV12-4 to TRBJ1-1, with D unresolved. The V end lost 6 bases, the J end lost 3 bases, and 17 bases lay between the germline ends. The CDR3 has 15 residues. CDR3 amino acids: CASSQELRWDTEAFF. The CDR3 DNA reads TGTGCCAGCAGCCAGGAGTTGAGGTGGGACACTGAAGCTTTCTTT.

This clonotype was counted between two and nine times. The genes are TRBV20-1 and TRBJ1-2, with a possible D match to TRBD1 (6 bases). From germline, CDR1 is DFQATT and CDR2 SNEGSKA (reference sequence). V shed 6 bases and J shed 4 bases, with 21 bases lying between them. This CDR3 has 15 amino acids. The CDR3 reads CSAKVVRQVIYGYTF. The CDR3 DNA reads TGCAGTGCCAAAGTTGTAAGACAGGTTATCTATGGCTACACCTTC.

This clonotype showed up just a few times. The CDR3, as DNA: TGCGCCAGCAGCCAAGAAGTAAGCCCCCCGAACACTGAAGCTTTCTTT. It codes for CASSQEVSPPNTEAFF. The chain carries TRBV4-1 and TRBJ1-1; no clear D gene. Germline V gene data show CDR1 as MGHRA and CDR2 as YSYEKL. The CDR3 spans 16 residues. Trimming cost V 0 bases and J 1 base, with 12 bases left between them.

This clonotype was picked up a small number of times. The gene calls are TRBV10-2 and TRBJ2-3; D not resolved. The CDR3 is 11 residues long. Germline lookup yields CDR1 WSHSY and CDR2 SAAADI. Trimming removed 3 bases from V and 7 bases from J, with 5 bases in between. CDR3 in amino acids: CASSEPNTQYF. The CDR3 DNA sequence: TGCGCCAGCAGTGAACCGAATACGCAGTATTTT.

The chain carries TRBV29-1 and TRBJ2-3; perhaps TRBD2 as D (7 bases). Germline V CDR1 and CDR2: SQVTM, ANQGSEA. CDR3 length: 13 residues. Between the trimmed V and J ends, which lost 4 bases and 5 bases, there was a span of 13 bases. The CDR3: CSVVGGRGDTQYF. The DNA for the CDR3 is TGCAGCGTTGTGGGGGGGCGCGGAGATACGCAGTATTTT.

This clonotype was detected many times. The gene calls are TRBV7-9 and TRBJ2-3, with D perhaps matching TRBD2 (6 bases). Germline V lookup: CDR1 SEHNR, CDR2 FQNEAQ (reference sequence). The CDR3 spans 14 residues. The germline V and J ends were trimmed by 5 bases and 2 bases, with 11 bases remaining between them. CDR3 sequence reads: CASSQRAYTDTQYF. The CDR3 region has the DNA TGTGCCAGCAGCCAGCGGGCCTACACAGATACGCAGTATTTT.

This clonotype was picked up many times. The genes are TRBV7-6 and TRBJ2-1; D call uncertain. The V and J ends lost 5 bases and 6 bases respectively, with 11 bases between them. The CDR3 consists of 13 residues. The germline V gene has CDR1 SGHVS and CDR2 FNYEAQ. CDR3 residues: CASSPTLGNEQFF. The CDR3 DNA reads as TGTGCCAGCAGCCCGACCCTGGGCAATGAGCAGTTCTTC.

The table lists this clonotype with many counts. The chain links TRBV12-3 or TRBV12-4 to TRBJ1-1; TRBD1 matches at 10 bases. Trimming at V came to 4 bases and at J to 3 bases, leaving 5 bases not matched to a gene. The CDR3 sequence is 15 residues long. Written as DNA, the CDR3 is TGTGCCAGCAGTTCCCTCGGGACAGGGGACACTGAAGCTTTCTTT. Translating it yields CASSSLGTGDTEAFF.

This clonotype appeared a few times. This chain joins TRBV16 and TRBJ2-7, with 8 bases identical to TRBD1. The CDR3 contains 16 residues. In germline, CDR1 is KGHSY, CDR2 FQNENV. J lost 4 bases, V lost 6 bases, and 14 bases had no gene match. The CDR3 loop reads CASSLGADRAIYEQYF. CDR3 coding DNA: TGTGCCAGCAGTTTGGGTGCGGACAGGGCAATATACGAGCAGTACTTC.

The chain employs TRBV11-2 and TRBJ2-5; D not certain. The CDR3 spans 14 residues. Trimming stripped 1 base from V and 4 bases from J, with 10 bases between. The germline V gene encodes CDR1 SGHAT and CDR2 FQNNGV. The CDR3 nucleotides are TGTGCCAGCAGCTTAGGGACCCCTGTAGAGACCCAGTACTTC. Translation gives CASSLGTPVETQYF.

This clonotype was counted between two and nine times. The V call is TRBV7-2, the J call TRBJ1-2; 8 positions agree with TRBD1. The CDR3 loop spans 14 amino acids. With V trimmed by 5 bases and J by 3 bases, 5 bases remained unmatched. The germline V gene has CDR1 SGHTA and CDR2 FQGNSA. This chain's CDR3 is CASSIGQGDYGYTF. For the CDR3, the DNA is TGTGCCAGCAGCATTGGACAGGGAGACTATGGCTACACCTTC.

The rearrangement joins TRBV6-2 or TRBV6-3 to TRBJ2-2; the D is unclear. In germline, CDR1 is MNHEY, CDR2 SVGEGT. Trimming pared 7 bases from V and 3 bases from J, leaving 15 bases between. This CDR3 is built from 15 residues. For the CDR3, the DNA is TGTGCCAGCAACCCGTGGAGAAGAGACACCGGGGAGCTGTTTTTT. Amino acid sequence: CASNPWRRDTGELFF.

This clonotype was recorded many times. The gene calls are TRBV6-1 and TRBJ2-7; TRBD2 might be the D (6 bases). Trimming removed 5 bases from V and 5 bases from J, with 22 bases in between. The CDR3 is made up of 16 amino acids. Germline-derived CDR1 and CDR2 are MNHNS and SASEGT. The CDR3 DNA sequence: TGTGCCAGCAGTCACCCTTCGGGAGCGGGTGATAACGAGCAGTACTTC. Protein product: CASSHPSGAGDNEQYF.

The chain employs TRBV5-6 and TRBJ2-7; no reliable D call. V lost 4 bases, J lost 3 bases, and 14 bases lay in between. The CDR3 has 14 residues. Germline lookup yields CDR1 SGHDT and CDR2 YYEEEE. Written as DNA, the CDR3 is TGTGCCAGCAGCGACGGCGGCAGACTCTACGAGCAGTACTTC. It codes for CASSDGGRLYEQYF. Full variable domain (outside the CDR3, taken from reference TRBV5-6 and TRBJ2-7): DAGVTQSPTHLIKTRGQQVTLRCSPKSGHDTVSWYQQALGQGPQFIFQYYEEEERQRGNFPDRFSGHQFPNYSSELNVNALLLGDSALYLCASSDGGRLYEQYFGPGTRLTVT.

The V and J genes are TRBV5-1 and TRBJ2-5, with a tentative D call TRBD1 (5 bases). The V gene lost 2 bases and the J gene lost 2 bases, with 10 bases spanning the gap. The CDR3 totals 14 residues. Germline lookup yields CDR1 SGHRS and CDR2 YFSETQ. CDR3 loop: CASSLGHVQETQYF. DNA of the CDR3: TGCGCCAGCAGCTTAGGACACGTGCAAGAGACCCAGTACTTC.

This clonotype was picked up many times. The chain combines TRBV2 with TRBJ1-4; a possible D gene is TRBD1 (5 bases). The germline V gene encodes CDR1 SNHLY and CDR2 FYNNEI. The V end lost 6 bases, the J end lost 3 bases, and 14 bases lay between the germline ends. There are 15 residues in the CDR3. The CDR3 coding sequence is TGTGCCAGCAGAGAGGGGTTGCCCGCTAATGAAAAACTGTTTTTT. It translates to CASREGLPANEKLFF.

CDR3 nucleotide sequence: TGTGCCAGCAGTCGAGGGACAGGGCTAGATACGCAGTATTTT. Its translation: CASSRGTGLDTQYF. The chain carries TRBV5-8 and TRBJ2-3; TRBD1 aligns across 9 bases. Trimming cost V 5 bases and J 5 bases; bases outside gene matches: 6. CDR3 size: 14 residues. Per germline, CDR1 SGHTS and CDR2 YDEGEE.

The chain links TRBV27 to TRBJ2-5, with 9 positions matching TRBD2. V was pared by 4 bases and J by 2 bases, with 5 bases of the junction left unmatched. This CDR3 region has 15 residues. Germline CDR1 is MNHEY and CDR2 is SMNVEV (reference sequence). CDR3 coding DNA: TGTGCCAGCAGTTCCTGGACTAGCGCGCAAGAGACCCAGTACTTC. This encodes CASSSWTSAQETQYF.

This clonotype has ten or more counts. The CDR3 loop reads CASSLDGHGTVTGELFF. The CDR3 nucleotides are TGCGCCAGCAGCTTGGATGGGCACGGCACGGTCACCGGGGAGCTGTTTTTT. The chain links TRBV5-1 to TRBJ2-2, with D uncertain. CDR1 is SGHRS and CDR2 is YFSETQ in the germline V gene. The length of the CDR3 is 17 residues. Trimming shortened V by 0 bases and J by 4 bases, and 16 bases separated the two germline ends. Based on the CDR3 plus reference TRBV5-1 and TRBJ2-2, the full variable domain is KAGVTQTPRYLIKTRGQQVTLSCSPISGHRSVSWYQQTPGQGLQFLFEYFSETQRNKGNFPGRFSGRQFSNSRSEMNVSTLELGDSALYLCASSLDGHGTVTGELFFGEGSRLTVL.

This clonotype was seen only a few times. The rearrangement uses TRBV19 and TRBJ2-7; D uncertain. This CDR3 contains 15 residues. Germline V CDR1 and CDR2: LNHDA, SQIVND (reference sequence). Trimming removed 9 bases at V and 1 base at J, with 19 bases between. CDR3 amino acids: CARHPRTLGSYEQYF. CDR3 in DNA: TGTGCCAGACATCCAAGGACCTTAGGGTCCTACGAGCAGTACTTC.

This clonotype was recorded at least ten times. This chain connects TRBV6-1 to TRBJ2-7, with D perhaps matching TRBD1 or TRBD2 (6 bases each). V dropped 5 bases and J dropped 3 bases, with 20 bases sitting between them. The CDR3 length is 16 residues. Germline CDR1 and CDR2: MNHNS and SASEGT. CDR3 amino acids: CASSPKGGLSLYEQYF. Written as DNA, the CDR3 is TGTGCCAGCAGTCCAAAGGGGGGACTGTCCCTCTACGAGCAGTACTTC.